A selection of T cell receptor beta chains follows, all from one sample in a study of vaccination effects on CD4 cells after COVID-19. The antigens for these receptors are not known. Produced via immunoSEQ multiplex PCR; TCRdb's table is partial and in-frame only. The sample shows more than 45,000 clones, 65% to 80% of them seen only once. The source material was CD4+ T cells from PBMCs cultured without peptide, sampled before COVID-19 vaccination. The receptors were gathered from a human donor who received a COVID-19 vaccine. Both conserved end residues are part of each CDR3. The order of the fields is D gene, clone size, V gene, J gene, CDR3 protein, CDR3 DNA. D genes are given only for firm matches. Size tells how often a clone was seen (once, few, many) or the class of an expanded clone, and some rows leave it out.

>TRBD2|.|TRBV7-9|TRBJ2-1
CASSLGLAGLDEQFF
TGTGCCAGCAGCTTAGGTCTAGCGGGGCTTGATGAGCAGTTCTTC
>TRBD1|.|TRBV5-1|TRBJ1-6
CASSSLGQGYSPLHF
TGCGCCAGCAGTTCCCTGGGACAGGGGTATTCACCCCTCCACTTT
>TRBD1|few|TRBV6-2/TRBV6-3|TRBJ2-5
CASSDMTGGGGETQYF
TGTGCCAGCAGTGATATGACAGGGGGAGGAGGGGAGACCCAGTACTTC
>.|.|TRBV5-1|TRBJ2-2
CASSLNRLNTGELFF
TGCGCCAGCAGCTTGAACAGGCTAAACACCGGGGAGCTGTTTTTT
>.|.|TRBV19|TRBJ1-6
CASSGHLQQSPLHF
TGTGCCAGTTCGGGACACCTCCAACAATCACCCCTCCACTTT
>TRBD2|few|TRBV5-1|TRBJ2-1
CASSLEGRVYNEQFF
TGCGCCAGCAGCCTGGAGGGGAGGGTTTACAATGAGCAGTTCTTC
>.|few|TRBV5-1|TRBJ1-2
CASSLERGSYGYTF
TGCGCCAGCAGCTTGGAACGGGGGTCCTATGGCTACACCTTC
>TRBD1|.|TRBV6-1|TRBJ1-2
CASSEAAVTGRVRGYTF
TGTGCCAGCAGTGAAGCGGCTGTGACAGGGAGAGTTAGGGGCTACACCTTC
>TRBD1|few|TRBV6-6|TRBJ1-5
CASAAPGQGTQHF
TGTGCCAGCGCAGCTCCGGGACAGGGAACCCAGCATTTT
>TRBD2|few|TRBV6-6|TRBJ2-2
CASSRSSGGAGTGELFF
TGTGCCAGCAGTCGCTCTAGCGGGGGGGCCGGGACCGGGGAGCTGTTTTTT
>.|.|TRBV24-1|TRBJ2-3
CATSIGDTQYF
TGTGCCACCTCCATCGGGGATACGCAGTATTTT
>.|.|TRBV2|TRBJ1-3
CASKRGGGSGNTIYF
TGTGCCAGCAAGCGAGGGGGTGGCTCTGGAAACACCATATATTTT
>TRBD1|.|TRBV5-1|TRBJ1-5
CASSPGQGGQPQHF
TGCGCCAGCAGCCCAGGACAGGGCGGTCAGCCCCAGCATTTT
>TRBD1|.|TRBV3-1/TRBV3-2|TRBJ1-2
CASSPGGLYGYTF
TGTGCCAGCAGTCCAGGGGGATTATATGGCTACACCTTC
>.|.|TRBV12-5|TRBJ1-4
CASGRGAQYEKLFF
TGTGCTAGTGGCCGGGGGGCGCAGTATGAAAAACTGTTTTTT
>.|.|TRBV9|TRBJ1-4
CASSVGEGPPTNEKLFF
TGTGCCAGCAGCGTAGGGGAGGGGCCCCCAACTAATGAAAAACTGTTTTTT
>.|.|TRBV7-8|TRBJ2-5
CASSLDGQETQYF
TGTGCCAGCAGCTTAGACGGCCAAGAGACCCAGTACTTC
>TRBD1|few|TRBV12-5|TRBJ1-5
CASGMGQGDQPQHF
TGTGCTAGTGGGATGGGACAGGGGGATCAGCCCCAGCATTTT